The 2 T cell receptor beta chains presented below share a single source sample, sequenced in a study of cytomegalovirus exposure and HLA in healthy donors. The PCR made use of 60 Vbeta and 13 Jbeta primers. The assay was immunoSEQ multiplex PCR, and TCRdb's table has in-frame clones only and misses some. The repertoire includes 100,000 or so clones, 55% to 65% of them detected once, and about 3.8% sits in the top ten. Sequencing was carried out using PBMCs. All receptors derive from a man in his thirties or forties in good health and CMV-seropositive.

The sample holds a few counts of this clone. This chain links TRBV15 with TRBJ2-5; D is ambiguous. The J call may be wrong; the DNA end is better matched by TRBJ2-7. The germline V gene encodes CDR1 LNHNV and CDR2 YYDKDF (reference sequence). The CDR3 loop spans 13 amino acids. The DNA of the CDR3 is TGTGCCACCAGCTTGCCGCCAGGCCACGAGCAGTACTTC. Translated, it gives CATSLPPGHEQYF.

The chain joins TRBV6-5 to TRBJ2-2; 10 bases are a match to TRBD1. Germline V gene data show CDR1 as MNHEY and CDR2 as SVGAGI. The J segment lost 4 bases and the V segment lost 5 bases, leaving 4 bases of the junction unmatched. The CDR3 contains 15 residues. Here the CDR3 DNA reads TGTGCCAGCAGTGGACAGGGGGGAAGCACCGGGGAGCTGTTTTTT. Translated: CASSGQGGSTGELFF.